The 32 T cell receptor beta chains reported below all come from one sample, sequenced in a study of blood T cells in healthy people across ages. Together with a sample-barcoded 5' primer, a J-beta primer mix was included in a second PCR lasting about 7 to 12 cycles. Using its own MiXCR run on the 5' RACE reads, TCRdb lists one record per CDR3 protein. The table lists approximately 400,000 distinct CDR3 sequences, approximately 52% of them singletons. The sample comprised blood. Receptor source: a man aged 55 to 69 in good health.

The chain couples TRBV10-3 to TRBJ2-7; D uncertain. The ends were cut back, 6 bases at V and 0 bases at J, with 9 bases in the middle. The CDR3 runs to 13 residues. CDR1 and CDR2 from the germline V gene are ENHRY and SYGVKD. CDR3 DNA: TGTGCCATCAGCCCTGCGAGCTCCTACGAGCAGTACTTC. Translation gives CAISPASSYEQYF.

J is TRBJ2-1 and V is TRBV10-2, with a tentative D call TRBD2 (7 bases). Trimming shortened V by 6 bases and J by 4 bases, and 16 bases separated the two germline ends. The germline V gene encodes CDR1 WSHSY and CDR2 SAAADI. The CDR3 is 15 residues long. CDR3 in DNA: TGCGCCAGCAGATCCTCCGGGGGGCGATACAATGAGCAGTTCTTC. Its protein is CASRSSGGRYNEQFF.

This clonotype was counted between two and nine times. The V call is TRBV6-2 or TRBV6-3, the J call TRBJ2-5; perhaps TRBD1 as D (7 bases). The closer fit of TRBJ2-7 to the DNA end suggests the J call may be wrong. The CDR3 has 13 amino acids. The germline V gene encodes CDR1 MNHEY and CDR2 SVGEGT. CDR3: CASSRQGGHEQYF. The DNA of the CDR3 is TGTGCCAGCAGTCGACAGGGAGGACACGAGCAGTACTTC.

V is TRBV28 and J is TRBJ1-5; 7 bases line up with TRBD1. Germline assignment: CDR1 MDHEN and CDR2 SYDVKM. After removal of 5 bases from V and 5 bases from J, the junction contained 6 bases not matched to a gene. This CDR3 contains 14 residues. The CDR3 loop reads CASSGDRAYQPQHF. The CDR3 region has the DNA TGTGCCAGCAGTGGAGACAGGGCTTATCAGCCCCAGCATTTT.

The V and J genes are TRBV29-1 and TRBJ2-1; the D call may be TRBD1 or TRBD2 (5 bases each). V gave up 6 bases and J gave up 7 bases, with 19 bases separating them. This CDR3 region has 14 residues. Per the germline V gene, CDR1 is SQVTM and CDR2 is ANQGSEA. This CDR3 is CSVRPLGVMNEQFF. In DNA, the CDR3 is TGCAGCGTGAGACCCCTGGGGGTTATGAATGAGCAGTTCTTC.

The chain is built from TRBV28 and TRBJ2-7; D is tentatively TRBD1 or TRBD2 (5 bases each). Trimming took 2 bases from V and 0 from J, leaving 14 bases between them. The CDR3 consists of 16 residues. Germline V gene sequence: CDR1 MDHEN, CDR2 SYDVKM. This CDR3 reads CASSLRPGTPSYEQYF. The CDR3 coding sequence is TGTGCCAGCAGTTTACGTCCCGGGACCCCCTCCTACGAGCAGTACTTC.

This clonotype was recorded only once. The rearrangement links TRBV29-1 to TRBJ2-4; TRBD1 matches 9 bases. The DNA end favors TRBJ2-7, so the J call may be wrong. Germline V lookup: CDR1 SQVTM, CDR2 ANQGSEA. This CDR3 has 13 residues. The CDR3 spells CSAVSGQGFEQYF. DNA for the CDR3: TGCAGCGCCGTATCGGGACAGGGCTTCGAGCAGTACTTC.

This clonotype was found a few times. The CDR3 DNA follows: TGCGCCAGCCGACTAGCGGTCACAGATACGCAGTATTTT. Translated, it gives CASRLAVTDTQYF. The genes are TRBV5-1 and TRBJ2-3, with TRBD2 matching over 9 bases. Trimming removed 7 bases from V and 2 bases from J; junction bases left unmatched: 2. Germline-derived CDR1 and CDR2 are SGHRS and YFSETQ. The CDR3 sequence is 13 residues long.

The CDR3 loop reads CASKGTSGEQETQYF. In DNA form, the CDR3 reads TGTGCCAGCAAGGGGACTAGCGGGGAGCAAGAGACCCAGTACTTC. V is TRBV6-6 and J is TRBJ2-5; 13 positions agree with TRBD2. The CDR3 runs to 15 residues. CDR1 and CDR2 from the germline V gene are MNHNY and SVGAGI (reference sequence). Trimming at V came to 7 bases and at J to 2 bases, leaving 4 bases not matched to a gene.

The rearrangement uses TRBV9 and TRBJ2-1, with 9 bases aligning to TRBD2. CDR3 length equals 16 residues. J gave up 4 bases and V 6 bases, and 11 bases lay outside the gene matches. Germline V gene sequence: CDR1 SGDLS, CDR2 YYNGEE. The DNA for the CDR3 is TGTGCCAGCACCACCGGGGCTAGCGGGATATACAATGAGCAGTTCTTC. Translated, it gives CASTTGASGIYNEQFF.

J is TRBJ2-2 and V is TRBV12-3 or TRBV12-4, with 10 bases identical to TRBD2. This CDR3 spans 16 amino acids. Germline trimming cut 6 bases from V and 6 bases from J; bases unmatched to any gene: 10. This CDR3 is CASREDTSGVSGELFF. The CDR3 DNA sequence: TGTGCCAGCAGGGAGGATACTAGCGGGGTCTCCGGGGAGCTGTTTTTT.

The CDR3 sequence is CASSPRTGGAYGYTF. CDR3 bases: TGTGCCAGCAGCCCCCGGACAGGGGGCGCGTATGGCTACACCTTC. This chain connects TRBV7-2 to TRBJ1-2; 11 bases agree with TRBD1. The germline V gene encodes CDR1 SGHTA and CDR2 FQGNSA. The J segment lost 5 bases and the V segment lost 5 bases, leaving 7 bases of the junction unmatched. This CDR3 is built from 15 residues.

As regards this clonotype: A much larger clone is a single base away; this may be a read error. The chain is built from TRBV5-1 and TRBJ2-1; the match to TRBD1 covers 12 bases. Trimming took 4 bases from V and 12 from J; bases not matched to a gene: 11. The CDR3 extends over 15 amino acids. The germline V gene encodes CDR1 SGHRS and CDR2 YFSETQ. The CDR3 sequence: CASSHPGQGAGGQFF. CDR3 nucleotide sequence: TGCGCCAGCAGCCATCCGGGACAGGGGGCAGGGGGGCAGTTCTTC. Full variable domain (rest looked up from reference TRBV5-1 and TRBJ2-1): KAGVTQTPRYLIKTRGQQVTLSCSPISGHRSVSWYQQTPGQGLQFLFEYFSETQRNKGNFPGRFSGRQFSNSRSEMNVSTLELGDSALYLCASSHPGQGAGGQFFGPGTRLTVL.

The rearrangement links TRBV7-2 to TRBJ1-4, with 10 positions matching TRBD1. Trimming cost V 5 bases and J 8 bases; bases outside gene matches: 5. The CDR3 has 14 amino acids. CDR1 and CDR2 from the germline V gene are SGHTA and FQGNSA. The CDR3, as DNA: TGTGCCAGCAGCAGACAGGGGGCGGGAGAAAAACTGTTTTTT. This sequence encodes CASSRQGAGEKLFF.

V usage is TRBV7-9 and J usage is TRBJ2-7, with 11 bases lining up with TRBD2. The CDR3 has 15 amino acids. With 4 bases clipped from V and 0 bases from J, the junction kept 2 bases outside the gene matches. Germline lookup yields CDR1 SEHNR and CDR2 FQNEAQ (reference sequence). The CDR3 bases are TGTGCCAGCAGCTCCGGGACTAGCGGCTCCTACGAGCAGTACTTC. Translation gives CASSSGTSGSYEQYF.

Only a few counts were recorded for this clonotype. This chain joins TRBV20-1 and TRBJ2-7; D remains ambiguous. The CDR3 contains 13 residues. In germline, CDR1 is DFQATT, CDR2 SNEGSKA (reference sequence). Trimming took 5 bases from V and 2 from J, leaving 13 bases between them. CDR3 in amino acids: CSASTEMAYEQYF. The CDR3 bases are TGCAGTGCTTCCACGGAGATGGCCTACGAGCAGTACTTC.

Of note for this clonotype: At one end the junction does not follow the germline gene, possibly because of a read error. The gene calls are TRBV2 and TRBJ2-2, with 12 bases matching TRBD1. Germline V gene data show CDR1 as SNHLY and CDR2 as FYNNEI. The CDR3 has 16 amino acids. The CDR3 nucleotides are TGCGCCAGCAGAAGGGACAGGGGGCAAGGCACCGGGGAGCTGTTTTTT. Amino acids: CASRRDRGQGTGELFF.

This clonotype was picked up a small number of times. The chain joins TRBV20-1 to TRBJ2-2; 9 nucleotides align to TRBD2. The CDR3 runs 15 residues. Trimming cost V 3 bases and J 6 bases; bases outside gene matches: 8. Per the germline V gene, CDR1 is DFQATT and CDR2 is SNEGSKA (reference sequence). The CDR3 here is CSARGLGTSSGELFF. CDR3 bases: TGCAGTGCTAGGGGACTCGGGACTAGCTCCGGGGAGCTGTTTTTT.

The sample holds one count of this clonotype. A single base separates this from a much larger clone, so it may be a read error. The chain is built from TRBV29-1 and TRBJ2-2, with D possibly matching TRBD2 (6 bases). Germline assignment: CDR1 SQVTM and CDR2 ANQGSEA. The CDR3 length is 11 residues. The chain's CDR3 is CSAYNTGGLFF. CDR3 DNA sequence: TGCAGCGCCTACAACACCGGGGGGCTGTTTTTT.

The rearrangement uses TRBV20-1 and TRBJ2-7; D ambiguous. V was cut by 4 bases and J by 2 bases, with 9 bases left in between. The CDR3 has 12 residues. CDR1 is DFQATT and CDR2 is SNEGSKA in the germline V gene (reference sequence). CDR3 nucleotides: TGCAGTGCTAAACCAGGAGCCTACGAGCAGTACTTC. It specifies CSAKPGAYEQYF.

The sample holds a few counts of this clonotype. The genes are TRBV27 and TRBJ2-7; D is ambiguous. V lost 5 bases to trimming and J lost 2 bases, with 13 bases between them. There are 14 residues in the CDR3. Per the germline V gene, CDR1 is MNHEY and CDR2 is SMNVEV (reference sequence). The CDR3 region is CASSPSGETYEQYF. CDR3 bases: TGTGCCAGCAGTCCCTCAGGAGAAACCTACGAGCAGTACTTC.

This clonotype was observed a handful of times. The rearrangement links TRBV30 to TRBJ2-1, with D maybe TRBD2 (7 bases). Germline lookup yields CDR1 GTSNPN and CDR2 SVGIG (reference sequence). Trimming shortened V by 3 bases and J by 3 bases, and 12 bases separated the two germline ends. This CDR3 contains 14 residues. The CDR3 region has the DNA TGTGCCTGGAGGGAGGGGGGGGGCTACAATGAGCAGTTCTTC. It codes for CAWREGGGYNEQFF.

Turning to this clonotype: At one of its ends the junction is not consistent with the germline gene, which may arise from a read error. The chain employs TRBV6-2 or TRBV6-3 and TRBJ2-3; TRBD2 aligns across 7 bases. The length of the CDR3 is 17 residues. Germline CDR1 MNHEY, CDR2 SVGEGT. The CDR3 loop reads CASSPFRSGVSTDAQYF. Here the CDR3 DNA reads TGTGCCAGCAGTCCCTTCCGAAGCGGGGTTAGCACAGATGCGCAGTATTTT.

The sample holds a few counts of this clonotype. This chain joins TRBV20-1 and TRBJ2-7; perhaps D is TRBD1 or TRBD2 (5 bases each). The germline CDR1 and CDR2 sequences are DFQATT and SNEGSKA (reference sequence). The CDR3 length is 12 residues. Deletions cut 6 bases from V and 4 bases from J, with 13 bases between. CDR3 amino acids: CSAIDEGYEQYF. The CDR3 DNA is TGCAGTGCCATAGACGAGGGGTACGAGCAGTACTTC.

This clonotype was observed a few times. This CDR3 reads CASSFLRAEGYTF. The CDR3 DNA follows: TGTGCCAGCAGTTTTTTGAGGGCGGAGGGCTACACCTTC. The chain carries TRBV12-3 or TRBV12-4 and TRBJ1-2; D unclear. Trimming took 3 bases from V and 8 from J, leaving 13 bases between them. There are 13 residues in the CDR3.

The chain links TRBV28 to TRBJ2-1; 8 nucleotides align to TRBD1. J gave up 8 bases and V 1 base, and 10 bases lay outside the gene matches. CDR3 length: 16 residues. Germline CDR1 reads MDHEN; CDR2 reads SYDVKM. The CDR3, as DNA: TGTGCCAGCAGTTTATATGACAGGGGTGTAGGAGATGAGCAGTTCTTC. Protein product: CASSLYDRGVGDEQFF. Full variable domain (missing parts from reference TRBV28 and TRBJ2-1): DVKVTQSSRYLVKRTGEKVFLECVQDMDHENMFWYRQDPGLGLRLIYFSYDVKMKEKGDIPEGYSVSREKKERFSLILESASTNQTSMYLCASSLYDRGVGDEQFFGPGTRLTVL.

The gene calls are TRBV20-1 and TRBJ2-7; unclear D gene. Germline CDR1 reads DFQATT; CDR2 reads SNEGSKA (reference sequence). The CDR3 contains 11 residues. The germline V and J ends were trimmed by 5 bases and 2 bases, with 7 bases remaining between them. CDR3 coding DNA: TGCAGTGCTTACCGGGCCTACGAGCAGTACTTC. Encoded protein: CSAYRAYEQYF.

The sample holds many counts of this clonotype. This chain links TRBV7-3 with TRBJ1-2, with D uncertain. The germline V gene encodes CDR1 SGHTA and CDR2 FQGTGA. The germline V and J ends were trimmed by 3 bases and 4 bases, with 12 bases remaining between them. CDR3 size: 14 residues. CDR3 bases: TGTGCCAGCAGCTTTGATCCGGGCGGCTATGGCTACACCTTC. Amino acids: CASSFDPGGYGYTF.

V is TRBV6-6 and J is TRBJ2-7; D might be TRBD2 (6 bases). The J call is uncertain, as TRBJ2-5 better fits the DNA end. Germline assignment: CDR1 MNHNY and CDR2 SVGAGI (reference sequence). The CDR3 consists of 11 residues. In DNA, the CDR3 is TGTGCCAGCACCCTAGCGGAGACCCAGTACTTC. Translation: CASTLAETQYF.

The chain joins TRBV5-1 to TRBJ2-7; tentatively, D is TRBD1 (6 bases). The ends were cut back, 4 bases at V and 0 bases at J, with 11 bases in the middle. CDR3 length equals 14 residues. Germline lookup yields CDR1 SGHRS and CDR2 YFSETQ. CDR3 coding DNA: TGCGCCAGCAGCCAGGACAGCATCTCCTACGAGCAGTACTTC. Translated, it gives CASSQDSISYEQYF.

The chain is built from TRBV20-1 and TRBJ2-7; D might be TRBD1 or TRBD2, each matching 7 bases. Deletions cut 5 bases from V and 2 bases from J, with 13 bases between. The CDR3 consists of 13 residues. Germline V lookup: CDR1 DFQATT, CDR2 SNEGSKA (reference sequence). The CDR3 protein is CSAQGDYPYEQYF. Written as DNA, the CDR3 is TGCAGTGCTCAGGGGGACTATCCCTACGAGCAGTACTTC.

V and J are TRBV5-1 and TRBJ2-7, with D perhaps assigned TRBD1 or TRBD2 (5 bases each). V was cut by 0 bases and J by 1 base, with 8 bases left in between. CDR1 is SGHRS and CDR2 is YFSETQ in the germline V gene. This CDR3 contains 14 residues. In nucleotides, the CDR3 is TGCGCCAGCAGCTTGGATGGGGGTTCCTACGAGCAGTACTTC. Amino acids: CASSLDGGSYEQYF.